These 28 T cell receptor beta chains originate from one sample sequenced in a study of T cells in women clearing cervical HPV infection. The data were produced by immunoSEQ multiplex PCR, yet TCRdb's version contains in-frame clones alone and is incomplete. Its clone listing holds roughly 42,000 clones. The sequencing sample was made of blood buffy coat. These receptor sequences come from a woman between 18 and 70 years old with a cervical HPV16 infection that either progressed to CIN3+ or cleared (not recorded which).

Points on this clone: The CDR3 end falls 3 residues outside the read, so it is completed with the germline J gene. The chain has TRBV12-3 or TRBV12-4 and TRBJ2-7; 7 nucleotides match TRBD1. V lost 5 bases to trimming and J lost 4 bases; unmatched junction nucleotides: 14. The CDR3 totals 16 residues. This CDR3 reads CASSPTDRSSRYEQYF. The covered CDR3 bases are TGTGCCAGCAGTCCCACGGACAGGTCTTCCCGTTACGAG.

CDR3 DNA (partial): TGTGCCAGCAGCGAGGGACAGGGGGCCGGAAATGAG. Its protein product is CASSEGQGAGNE. The whole CDR3 sequence reads CASSEGQGAGNEQFF. This chain links TRBV7-9 with TRBJ2-1, with 12 bases that match TRBD1. The read falls 3 residues short of the CDR3 end, and the missing part is taken from the germline J gene. The CDR3 contains 15 residues. Germline lookup yields CDR1 SEHNR and CDR2 FQNEAQ (reference sequence). Trimming took 5 bases from V and 7 from J; bases not matched to a gene: 6.

Points on this clone: The read terminates 3 residues before the CDR3 end, so the remaining end is supplied by the germline J gene. The V and J genes are TRBV6-4 and TRBJ2-5; unclear D gene. The germline V and J ends were trimmed by 7 bases and 4 bases, with 10 bases remaining between them. This CDR3 is 12 amino acids long. Germline-derived CDR1 and CDR2 are MRHNA and SNTAGT. The CDR3 here is CASTLVLETQYF. The sequenced CDR3 bases are TGTGCCAGCACCCTCGTGTTAGAGACC.

A remark on this clone: The CDR3 extends 3 residues past the end of the read, so its final part is completed from the germline J gene. The chain employs TRBV7-3 and TRBJ2-1; D is uncertain. In germline, CDR1 is SGHTA, CDR2 FQGTGA. The V and J ends lost 5 bases and 9 bases respectively, with 20 bases between them. The CDR3 sequence is 15 residues long. CDR3 in amino acids: CASSPLPYGPSEQFF. The part of the CDR3 DNA that was read is TGTGCCAGCAGCCCACTTCCCTATGGGCCCAGTGAG. The full variable domain, with the rest looked up from reference TRBV7-3 and TRBJ2-1, is GAGVSQTPSNKVTEKGKYVELRCDPISGHTALYWYRQSLGQGPEFLIYFQGTGAADDSGLPNDRFFAVRPEGSVSTLKIQRTERGDSAVYLCASSPLPYGPSEQFFGPGTRLTVL.

As concerns this clone: The read halts 3 residues ahead of the CDR3 end, with the missing end drawn from the germline J gene. This chain connects TRBV7-2 to TRBJ2-2, with 9 bases fitting TRBD2. The CDR3 is made up of 17 amino acids. Germline values: CDR1 SGHTA, CDR2 FQGNSA. J lost 5 bases, V lost 0 bases, and 7 bases had no gene match. Partial CDR3 DNA: TGTGCCAGCAGCTTAGCGCGGCGGGGGGGCGTAACCGGGGAG. It yields the protein CASSLARRGGVTGE. In full, the CDR3 is CASSLARRGGVTGELFF.

Worth noting for this clone: The CDR3 extends 3 residues past the end of the read, so its final part is completed from the germline J gene. J is TRBJ1-3 and V is TRBV7-9; 10 bases are shared with TRBD1. Germline V gene lookup returns CDR1 SEHNR and CDR2 FQNEAQ (reference sequence). The CDR3 sequence is 15 residues long. Trimming removed 11 bases from V and 0 bases from J; junction bases left unmatched: 7. The chain's CDR3 is CAGGDRGFSGNTIYF. The DNA read from the CDR3 is TGTGCCGGAGGGGACAGGGGCTTCTCTGGAAACACC.

Note on this clone: The read is 3 residues too short to cover the CDR3 end, so that end is filled in from the germline J gene. The V gene is TRBV20-1, the J gene TRBJ1-6; tentatively, D is TRBD1 (6 bases). The V gene's germline CDR1 is DFQATT and CDR2 SNEGSKA (reference sequence). The CDR3 length is 15 residues. Trimming stripped 4 bases from V and 7 bases from J, with 17 bases between. The CDR3 here is CSAMTGNNANSPLHF. The CDR3 bases that were read are TGCAGTGCTATGACAGGAAACAACGCGAATTCACCC.

Points on this clone: The observed sequence ends 3 residues before the CDR3 terminus, with the missing tail filled in from the germline J gene. Different DNA sequences within this sample yield the same CDR3. This chain joins TRBV7-2 and TRBJ1-1; D perhaps matches TRBD1 (5 bases). Trimming took off 2 bases at V and 2 bases at J, with 6 bases between the two ends. The CDR3 is 13 amino acids. The germline V gene has CDR1 SGHTA and CDR2 FQGNSA. This chain's CDR3 is CASSLQGNTEAFF. The sequenced CDR3 bases are TGTGCCAGCAGCTTACAGGGAAACACTGAA.

Remarks on this clone: Coverage ceases 3 residues before the CDR3 finishes, and the germline J gene fills in the end. The chain has TRBV20-1 and TRBJ1-2; D is perhaps TRBD1 (6 bases). V gave up 5 bases and J gave up 7 bases, with 26 bases separating them. In germline, CDR1 is DFQATT, CDR2 SNEGSKA (reference sequence). CDR3 length equals 16 residues. The sequenced part of the CDR3 DNA is TGCAGTGCTCTCTTTTCCCGGGGGGGGCGGGTCTCTGGC. It codes for CSALFSRGGRVSG. In full, the CDR3 reads CSALFSRGGRVSGYTF.

Concerning this clone itself: The read comes to an end 3 residues before the CDR3 does, leaving the germline J gene to fill in the end. V gene TRBV30 combines with J gene TRBJ1-2; 8 nucleotides agree with TRBD1. The CDR3 has 15 residues. Germline V gene lookup returns CDR1 GTSNPN and CDR2 SVGIG (reference sequence). V lost 5 bases and J lost 2; bases outside the gene matches: 10. The CDR3 sequence: CAWWSHRGLNYGYTF. Partial CDR3 DNA: TGTGCCTGGTGGTCCCACAGGGGGTTGAACTATGGC.

CDR3 sequence reads: CASSSGAGNQPQHF. The DNA read from the CDR3 is TGTGCCAGCAGTTCAGGGGCAGGCAATCAGCCC. This sequence joins TRBV2 and TRBJ1-5, with D perhaps matching TRBD1 (6 bases). The read is 3 residues too short to cover the CDR3 end, so that end is filled in from the germline J gene. V lost 5 bases and J lost 2, with 10 bases in between. The CDR3 extends over 14 amino acids. CDR1 SNHLY and CDR2 FYNNEI come from the germline V gene.

Regarding this clone: The observed sequence ends 3 residues before the CDR3 terminus, with the missing tail filled in from the germline J gene. The J gene is TRBJ2-3, the V gene TRBV19; 12 positions agree with TRBD2. V lost 0 bases and J lost 4; bases outside the gene matches: 2. This CDR3 has 16 amino acids. Germline-derived CDR1 and CDR2 are LNHDA and SQIVND (reference sequence). CDR3 protein: CASSIDGTSGPDTQYF. Incomplete CDR3 DNA: TGTGCCAGTAGTATAGATGGGACTAGCGGGCCAGATACG.

Concerning this clone: The read terminates 3 residues ahead of where the CDR3 ends, so the germline J gene completes it. This rearrangement joins TRBV7-6 to TRBJ1-1; TRBD1 is a possible D gene (6 bases). Trimming shortened V by 9 bases and J by 2 bases, and 13 bases separated the two germline ends. CDR1 is SGHVS, CDR2 FNYEAQ, per germline. The CDR3 consists of 13 residues. CDR3 bases read: TGTGCCAGTTCAGGGGCTCTTAACACTGAA. Translation gives CASSGALNTE. The CDR3 reads in full as CASSGALNTEAFF.

With regard to this clone: The CDR3 end falls 3 residues outside the read, so it is completed with the germline J gene. The chain is built from TRBV19 and TRBJ2-2, with 8 bases aligning to TRBD1. The CDR3 extends over 19 amino acids. With 6 bases clipped from V and 4 bases from J, the junction kept 19 bases outside the gene matches. Germline V gene sequence: CDR1 LNHDA, CDR2 SQIVND (reference sequence). This CDR3 reads CASSPFSRRQGASTGELFF. Incomplete CDR3 DNA: TGTGCCAGTAGCCCATTCTCGAGAAGGCAGGGGGCGAGCACCGGGGAG. Using reference TRBV19 and TRBJ2-2 for the parts outside the CDR3, the full variable domain is DGGITQSPKYLFRKEGQNVTLSCEQNLNHDAMYWYRQDPGQGLRLIYYSQIVNDFQKGDIAEGYSVSREKKESFPLTVTSAQKNPTAFYLCASSPFSRRQGASTGELFFGEGSRLTVL.

On this clone: The read halts 3 residues ahead of the CDR3 end, with the missing end drawn from the germline J gene. The chain employs TRBV10-2 and TRBJ1-4, with D tentatively TRBD1 (6 bases). The CDR3 runs 13 residues. Germline V gene sequence: CDR1 WSHSY, CDR2 SAAADI. The CDR3 spells CASRRQDPRELFF. The DNA read from the CDR3 is TGCGCCAGCAGACGACAGGACCCAAGGGAA.

With regard to this clone: The read ends 3 residues early relative to the CDR3; the germline J gene fills the gap. This rearrangement joins TRBV7-8 to TRBJ1-4; TRBD1 might be the D (5 bases). CDR3 size: 16 residues. Germline V gene lookup returns CDR1 SGHVS and CDR2 FQNEAQ. Trimming took off 1 base at V and 0 bases at J, with 9 bases between the two ends. The CDR3 bases that were read are TGTGCCAGCAGCTTAGGGGGCAGTTCAACTAATGAAAAA. As protein: CASSLGGSSTNEK. The whole CDR3 protein reads CASSLGGSSTNEKLFF.

About this clone itself: The sequence runs out 3 residues before the end of the CDR3; the remainder is reconstructed from the germline J gene. This sequence joins TRBV20-1 and TRBJ2-1; 8 nucleotides align to TRBD2. V shed 5 bases, J shed 4 bases, and the junction held 4 bases outside the gene matches. The CDR3 is 13 residues long. Germline V gene data show CDR1 as DFQATT and CDR2 as SNEGSKA (reference sequence). CDR3 DNA (partial): TGCAGTGCTTGGCTAGCGGGTTACAATGAG. Translating gives CSAWLAGYNE. The full CDR3 protein reads CSAWLAGYNEQFF.

Note on this clone: The read finishes 3 residues shy of the CDR3 end, and the germline J gene is used to complete it. The chain couples TRBV19 to TRBJ2-5; 12 nucleotides match TRBD2. V gave up 1 base and J gave up 5 bases; unmatched junction bases: 8. Germline V gives CDR1 LNHDA, CDR2 SQIVND (reference sequence). The CDR3 length is 17 residues. This chain's CDR3 is CASSIGTLAGGRETQYF. CDR3 bases read: TGTGCCAGTAGTATAGGGACGCTAGCGGGGGGGCGGGAGACC.

Regarding this clone: Sequencing ends 3 residues short of the CDR3 end; the germline J gene provides the rest. The chain couples TRBV30 to TRBJ2-5; TRBD1 matches 8 bases. The CDR3 covers 12 residues. The germline V gene encodes CDR1 GTSNPN and CDR2 SVGIG (reference sequence). V gave up 7 bases and J gave up 5 bases; unmatched junction bases: 6. The DNA read from the CDR3 is TGTGCCTTGGACAGGGAAAGTGAGACC. It specifies CALDRESET. The entire CDR3 protein reads CALDRESETQYF. Filled out from reference TRBV30 and TRBJ2-5, the complete variable domain reads SQTIHQWPATLVQPVGSPLSLECTVEGTSNPNLYWYRQAAGRGLQLLFYSVGIGQISSEVPQNLSASRPQDRQFILSSKKLLLSDSGFYLCALDRESETQYFGPGTRLLVL.

In the case of this clone: The sequence runs out 3 residues before the end of the CDR3; the remainder is reconstructed from the germline J gene. The rearrangement uses TRBV7-9 and TRBJ1-1, with 7 bases fitting TRBD1. Germline CDR1 is SEHNR and CDR2 is FQNEAQ (reference sequence). Germline trimming cut 5 bases from V and 1 base from J; bases unmatched to any gene: 4. The CDR3 contains 14 residues. The covered CDR3 bases are TGTGCCAGCAGCCCTCGACAGGGGAACACTGAA. Amino acids: CASSPRQGNTE. The entire CDR3 reads CASSPRQGNTEAFF.

Concerning this clone itself: The sequence runs out 3 residues before the end of the CDR3; the remainder is reconstructed from the germline J gene. The V gene is TRBV19, the J gene TRBJ1-5; 8 bases align to TRBD1. The germline V gene has CDR1 LNHDA and CDR2 SQIVND (reference sequence). V was clipped by 4 bases and J by 2 bases; unmatched bases: 4. CDR3 length: 15 residues. The part of the CDR3 DNA that was read is TGTGCCAGTAGTAACGGACAGGGTGGCAATCAGCCC. It is translated as CASSNGQGGNQP. The entire CDR3 protein is CASSNGQGGNQPQHF.

CDR3 in amino acids: CASSIMNEQFF. Partial CDR3 DNA: TGCGCCAGCAGCATTATGAATGAG. The J gene is TRBJ2-1, the V gene TRBV5-1; no firm D call. The read ends 3 residues before the CDR3 terminus; that terminus is restored from the germline J gene. CDR3 length equals 11 residues. CDR1 SGHRS and CDR2 YFSETQ come from the germline V gene. Trimming took off 4 bases at V and 7 bases at J, with 6 bases between the two ends.

The covered CDR3 bases are TGTGCCAGCAGTCCCGGGACTAGCTTCCACGAG. Translation gives CASSPGTSFHE. The CDR3 in full is CASSPGTSFHEQYF. The chain uses TRBV13 and TRBJ2-7; 9 positions match TRBD2. Coverage ceases 3 residues before the CDR3 finishes, and the germline J gene fills in the end. Germline CDR1 PRHDT, CDR2 FYEKMQ (reference sequence). CDR3 length equals 14 residues. With 6 bases clipped from V and 5 bases from J, the junction kept 8 bases outside the gene matches.

The CDR3 loop reads CSARVQGTWGTEAFF. Incomplete CDR3 DNA: TGCAGTGCTAGAGTTCAGGGCACCTGGGGAACTGAA. This chain joins TRBV20-1 and TRBJ1-1; tentatively, D is TRBD1 (5 bases). From the germline J gene comes the end of the CDR3, since the read stops 3 residues before it. CDR1 and CDR2 from the germline V gene are DFQATT and SNEGSKA (reference sequence). V lost 1 base and J 5 bases, leaving 17 bases between the germline ends. This CDR3 is built from 15 residues.

Points on this clone: Read sequence stops 3 residues before the CDR3 end, and the germline J gene provides the missing end. V usage is TRBV14 and J usage is TRBJ1-2; 10 nucleotides match TRBD1. Unmatched junction bases numbered 9, after V lost 4 bases and J lost 4 bases. CDR3 size: 16 residues. Germline V gene lookup returns CDR1 SGHDN and CDR2 FVKESK. CDR3 sequence: CASSPRDRGGVYGYTF. The CDR3 DNA, read in part, is TGTGCCAGCAGCCCCCGGGACAGGGGAGGGGTCTATGGC.

Comments on this clone: The sequenced fragment ends 3 residues before the CDR3 boundary, so the rest is inferred from the germline J gene. This rearrangement joins TRBV5-1 to TRBJ2-4; tentative D call: TRBD2 (6 bases). The CDR3 is 15 residues long. From germline, CDR1 is SGHRS and CDR2 YFSETQ. V was clipped by 4 bases and J by 5 bases, with 16 bases between them. CDR3 DNA, as far as it was read: TGCGCCAGCAGCCCACCCGGGGTAGCGGAAAACATT. Residues: CASSPPGVAENI. The entire CDR3 protein is CASSPPGVAENIQYF.

As concerns this clone: The read terminates 3 residues ahead of where the CDR3 ends, so the germline J gene completes it. The rearrangement links TRBV12-5 to TRBJ1-2; the D gene is possibly TRBD1 (6 bases). Trimming took off 1 base at V and 1 base at J, with 16 bases between the two ends. The germline V gene has CDR1 LGHNT and CDR2 FRNRAP. The CDR3 covers 17 residues. The CDR3 spells CASGLAHTGQSNYGYTF. The CDR3 DNA, read in part, is TGTGCTAGTGGTTTGGCACATACAGGGCAGAGTAACTATGGC. Filled out from reference TRBV12-5 and TRBJ1-2, the complete variable domain reads DARVTQTPRHKVTEMGQEVTMRCQPILGHNTVFWYRQTMMQGLELLAYFRNRAPLDDSGMPKDRFSAEMPDATLATLKIQPSEPRDSAVYFCASGLAHTGQSNYGYTFGSGTRLTVV.

With regard to this clone: The read halts 3 residues ahead of the CDR3 end, with the missing end drawn from the germline J gene. The rearrangement joins TRBV2 to TRBJ1-2; D might be TRBD1 (5 bases). Per the germline V gene, CDR1 is SNHLY and CDR2 is FYNNEI. This CDR3 spans 14 amino acids. V lost 4 bases and J lost 7, with 16 bases in between. CDR3: CASSVAGTLGGYTF. The DNA read from the CDR3 is TGTGCCAGCAGTGTCGCCGGGACTTTGGGTGGC.